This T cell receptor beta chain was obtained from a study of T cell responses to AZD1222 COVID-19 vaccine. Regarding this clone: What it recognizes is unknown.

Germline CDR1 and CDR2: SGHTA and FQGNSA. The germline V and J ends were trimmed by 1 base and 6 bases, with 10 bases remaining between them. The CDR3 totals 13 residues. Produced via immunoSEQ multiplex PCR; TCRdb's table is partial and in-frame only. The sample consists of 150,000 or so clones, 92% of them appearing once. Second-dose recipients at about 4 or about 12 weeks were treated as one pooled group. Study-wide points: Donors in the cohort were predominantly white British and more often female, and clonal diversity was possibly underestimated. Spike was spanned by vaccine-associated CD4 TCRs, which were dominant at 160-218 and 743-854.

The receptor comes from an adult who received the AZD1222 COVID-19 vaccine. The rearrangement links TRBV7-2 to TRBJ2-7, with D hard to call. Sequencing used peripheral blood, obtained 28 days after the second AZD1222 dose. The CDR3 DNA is TGTGCCAGCAGCTTAGAGTTCTCCCGCGAGCAGTACTTC. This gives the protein CASSLEFSREQYF.